In its sample, the clone carrying this T cell receptor beta chain was seen a few times. Its antigen remains unidentified. The data are from a study of vaccination and CD4 T cells after COVID-19. Indicated treatment: approximately nine-day PBMC culture with coronavirus spike peptide pools or control peptides (ViraFEST assay). V lost 2 bases to trimming and J lost 6 bases; unmatched junction nucleotides: 10. Germline CDR1 and CDR2: MNHEY and SVGEGT. The CDR3 is 17 amino acids. With the Oncomine TCR Beta short-read assay, DNA from cultured CD4+ T cells was sequenced. TCRdb re-analysed the PCR reads in MiXCR, keeping a single row per CDR3 protein. The table shows about 13,000 distinct CDR3 sequences, with about 40% occurring only once.

V is TRBV6-2 or TRBV6-3 and J is TRBJ2-1, with 10 bases that match TRBD1. Sequencing was done on a sample of CD4+ T cells from blood, cultured in vitro. The clonotype originates from a human donor who had recovered from COVID-19. CDR3 residues: CASSYRIRDRGRNEQFF. DNA of the CDR3: TGTGCCAGCAGTTACCGCATCCGGGACAGGGGCCGCAATGAGCAGTTCTTC.